This TCR beta chain was captured by sequencing in a study of shared clonotypes between healthy human individuals. On the study more broadly: Samples came from a couple of female and a few male donors aged 18 to 49.

Germline CDR1 SGHVS, CDR2 FNYEAQ. V shed 2 bases and J shed 4 bases, with 8 bases lying between them. There are 13 residues in the CDR3. Measured with immunoSEQ multiplex PCR; TCRdb has only the in-frame clones, and not every one. The sample consists of some 2,100,000 clones, 90% to 96% of them appearing once. Specimen: naive CD4+ T cells sorted from blood. Regarding subset: CD45RA+ positively selected. This chain uses TRBV7-6 with TRBJ1-2, with no clear D. The sequence was obtained from a man aged 18 to 30 in good health. The CDR3 DNA sequence: TGTGCCAGCAGCTTAAGCCCCCTCTATGGCTACACCTTC. This translates into CASSLSPLYGYTF.